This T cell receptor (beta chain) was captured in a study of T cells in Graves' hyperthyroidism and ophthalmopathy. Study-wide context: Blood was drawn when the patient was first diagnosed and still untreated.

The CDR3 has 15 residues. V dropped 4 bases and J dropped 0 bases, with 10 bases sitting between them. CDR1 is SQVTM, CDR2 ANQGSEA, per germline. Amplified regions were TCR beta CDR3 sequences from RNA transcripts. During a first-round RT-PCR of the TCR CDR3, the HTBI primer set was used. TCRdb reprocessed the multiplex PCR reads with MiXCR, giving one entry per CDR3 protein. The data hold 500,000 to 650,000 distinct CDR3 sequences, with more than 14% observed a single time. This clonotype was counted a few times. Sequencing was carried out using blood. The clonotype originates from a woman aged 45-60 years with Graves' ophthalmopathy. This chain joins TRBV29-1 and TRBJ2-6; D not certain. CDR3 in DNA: TGCAGCGTTGGAAGGCTCCCCTCTGGGGCCAACGTCCTGACTTTC. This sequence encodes CSVGRLPSGANVLTF.